The sequence of this T cell receptor (beta chain) was determined in a study of human T cells and chemical hapten exposure. Findings of the study overall: Versus controls, expanded TCRs had significantly more large CDR3 similarity clusters. There was no change with DPC sensitization in TCRs above 1 in 1000 frequency.

A remark on this clonotype: The antigen is undetermined.

Germline lookup yields CDR1 MNHEY and CDR2 SVGAGI. The CDR3 contains 14 residues. Trimming left V 5 bases short and J 2 bases short, with 12 bases between. Described time point: pre-sensitization, week 0. Treatment of the sample: therapeutic diphenylcyclopropenone sensitization with weekly scalp DPC. Blood was drawn before each patch test was applied. A single record per CDR3 protein comes from TCRdb applying MiXCR to the RACE reads. The profile covers around 250,000 distinct CDR3 sequences, with 7.5% to 10% appearing a single time and approximately 2.2% taken by the ten largest. The receptor was derived from a woman in her 40s with alopecia areata. Some clones in this sample may be carry-over from other donors' samples. The V call is TRBV6-5, the J call TRBJ1-2, with a possible D match to TRBD1 (6 bases). The sequences come from whole blood, collected in connection with sensitization to the hapten diphenylcyclopropenone (DPC). In nucleotides, the CDR3 is TGTGCCAGCAGTGACGGACAGAAAAACTATGGCTACACCTTC. It translates to CASSDGQKNYGYTF.